This T cell receptor beta chain was identified in a study of a mutant IDH1 vaccine in newly diagnosed glioma. Overall study: Treated patients had a mean age of approximately 41 years and a sex split that was roughly 60% male and roughly 38% female. Prior therapy was radiotherapy, temozolomide, or both; most received both. Study-wide findings and caveats: Vaccine-induced immune responses occurred in roughly 94% of patients.

Time point given: baseline, week 1 (first vaccination visit). Treatment in this sample: pre-vaccination baseline after standard-of-care therapy. Donors had new WHO grade 3 or 4 IDH1-mutant, ATRX-lost astrocytomas. On this clone: Its antigen is as yet unknown.

Assay: immunoSEQ multiplex PCR; the TCRdb copy retains only in-frame clones and omits some. The repertoire includes about 59,000 clones, 91% of them detected once, and roughly 2.5% sits in the top ten. Sequenced here: PBMCs, sampled from a glioma patient treated with radiotherapy, temozolomide or both. The receptor's source is a man aged 50 to 60 with glioma.

This chain's CDR3 is CASSKGENTEAFF. The CDR3 DNA sequence: TGTGCCAGCAGTAAGGGGGAGAACACTGAAGCTTTCTTT. The chain is built from TRBV27 and TRBJ1-1, with D maybe TRBD1 (6 bases). The CDR3 extends over 13 amino acids. The germline V gene encodes CDR1 MNHEY and CDR2 SMNVEV (reference sequence). V lost 5 bases and J lost 1, with 8 bases in between.